The subject of this entry is one T cell receptor beta chain. Antigen: not known. Only in-frame clones appear in the TCRdb table, and some are missing; sequencing was by immunoSEQ multiplex PCR. This sample has 40,000 to 60,000 clones, with 73% found just once. The sample originates from a study of PD-1 blockade in classical Hodgkin lymphoma. All the patients suffered relapse after autologous stem cell transplantation, and brentuximab vedotin exposure differed. Study observations and caveats: Baseline diversity in complete responders resembled that of newly diagnosed patients.

Trimming removed 8 bases at V and 0 bases at J, with 8 bases between. The CDR3 is made up of 13 amino acids. Germline loops: CDR1 SNHLY, CDR2 FYNNEI. The sequences come from peripheral blood mononuclear cells (PBMCs), collected before the second cycle of nivolumab. The TCR originated in a human donor with classical Hodgkin lymphoma. The chain links TRBV2 to TRBJ2-4; possible D gene TRBD2, 5 bases. CDR3 region: CASDGLAKNIQYF. DNA of the CDR3: TGTGCCAGCGATGGACTAGCCAAAAACATTCAGTACTTC. The variable domain in full, completed from reference TRBV2 and TRBJ2-4, reads EPEVTQTPSHQVTQMGQEVILRCVPISNHLYFYWYRQILGQKVEFLVSFYNNEISEKSEIFDDQFSVERPDGSNFTLKIRSTKLEDSAMYFCASDGLAKNIQYFGAGTRLSVL.